Presented here are 14 T cell receptor beta chains from one specimen sequenced in a study of CD8+ T cells in alopecia areata. RNA, once extracted, was reverse transcribed into cDNA for use as the sequencing template. Clones were sequenced by immunoSEQ multiplex PCR, and TCRdb holds only the in-frame ones, with some missing. The data hold approximately 200,000 clones, with roughly three fifths observed a single time. Treatment given: oral pan-JAK inhibitor, 5-10 mg twice daily. This material consisted of CD4+ T cells sorted from blood, taken at week 4, from a patient treated with tofacitinib. Receptors were obtained from a human donor with alopecia areata.

The table lists this clone with a count of one. The chain is built from TRBV7-8 and TRBJ2-7, with 9 bases identical to TRBD1. The CDR3 spans 15 residues. Germline V gene lookup returns CDR1 SGHVS and CDR2 FQNEAQ. With 3 bases clipped from V and 2 bases from J, the junction kept 5 bases outside the gene matches. CDR3 sequence reads: CASSFSTGGTYEQYF. The CDR3 DNA is TGTGCCAGCAGCTTCTCGACAGGGGGTACCTACGAGCAGTACTTC.

In this sample, this clone turned up a few times. The chain uses TRBV28 and TRBJ1-3; D is unresolved. The V end lost 3 bases, the J end lost 9 bases, and 9 bases lay between the germline ends. CDR1 and CDR2 from the germline V gene are MDHEN and SYDVKM. This CDR3 has 12 amino acids. DNA for the CDR3: TGTGCCAGCAGTTTCTTTCGTAGCACCATATATTTT. Its protein product is CASSFFRSTIYF.

This sequence joins TRBV27 and TRBJ1-6; D is unclear. This CDR3 has 15 amino acids. The V gene's germline CDR1 is MNHEY and CDR2 SMNVEV (reference sequence). V lost 5 bases to trimming and J lost 5 bases, with 13 bases between them. The DNA for the CDR3 is TGTGCCAGCAGTCGAGAAGGGCTGAATAATTCACCCCTCCACTTT. Amino acid sequence: CASSREGLNNSPLHF.

Written as DNA, the CDR3 is TGCGCCAGCAGCCCTCAGCGGGGGGCCGGTGATACGCAGTATTTT. This sequence encodes CASSPQRGAGDTQYF. J is TRBJ2-3 and V is TRBV4-3; 9 nucleotides line up with TRBD2. The germline V gene encodes CDR1 LGHNA and CDR2 YSLEER. The CDR3 is made up of 15 amino acids. V lost 4 bases and J lost 6; bases outside the gene matches: 8.

J is TRBJ2-5 and V is TRBV13; D is ambiguous. Germline CDR1 reads PRHDT; CDR2 reads FYEKMQ (reference sequence). V shed 6 bases and J shed 1 base, with 9 bases lying between them. The CDR3 is 13 amino acids. CDR3 sequence: CASRGTAQETQYF. CDR3 DNA sequence: TGTGCCAGCAGGGGTACAGCCCAAGAGACCCAGTACTTC.

This clone was picked up a small number of times. The chain combines TRBV5-5 with TRBJ2-2; 7 bases agree with TRBD2. This CDR3 has 14 amino acids. J gave up 0 bases and V 7 bases, and 3 bases lay outside the gene matches. Germline V gene lookup returns CDR1 SGHKS and CDR2 YYEKEE (reference sequence). The CDR3: CASALAANTGELFF. CDR3 nucleotides: TGTGCCAGCGCCCTAGCGGCGAACACCGGGGAGCTGTTTTTT.

Details on this clone: Other DNA variants within this sample encode the same CDR3. J is TRBJ1-1 and V is TRBV30, with D unclear. CDR3 length equals 13 residues. The germline V gene encodes CDR1 GTSNPN and CDR2 SVGIG (reference sequence). Trimming shortened V by 1 base and J by 2 bases, and 8 bases separated the two germline ends. The CDR3 is CAWSAGGNTEAFF. As DNA, the CDR3 is TGTGCCTGGAGTGCTGGTGGTAACACTGAAGCTTTCTTT.

This chain uses TRBV5-1 with TRBJ1-4; 7 bases line up with TRBD1. Germline V lookup: CDR1 SGHRS, CDR2 YFSETQ. The CDR3 totals 16 residues. V lost 8 bases, J lost 5 bases, and 15 bases stayed unmatched. The CDR3 DNA reads TGCGCCAGTGCAAATCAACCGGGACAGAAAAATGAAAAACTGTTTTTT. Translation gives CASANQPGQKNEKLFF.

The chain has TRBV7-9 and TRBJ1-1, with a possible D match to TRBD1 (6 bases). There are 14 residues in the CDR3. V lost 4 bases to trimming and J lost 8 bases, with 17 bases between them. Germline-derived CDR1 and CDR2 are SEHNR and FQNEAQ (reference sequence). CDR3 in DNA: TGTGCCAGCAGCTCCTACAGGGCTGAAAGGGAAGCTTTCTTT. Encoded protein: CASSSYRAEREAFF.

This clone was seen a handful of times. The V gene is TRBV7-2, the J gene TRBJ1-4, with 7 bases identical to TRBD1. The germline V gene has CDR1 SGHTA and CDR2 FQGNSA. The ends lost 6 bases at V and 4 bases at J; junction bases unmatched: 5. CDR3 length equals 14 residues. The CDR3 coding sequence is TGTGCCAGCAGATCGACAGGGAATAATGAAAAACTGTTTTTT. This translates into CASRSTGNNEKLFF.

The V and J genes are TRBV29-1 and TRBJ2-3; no reliable D call. The V gene's germline CDR1 is SQVTM and CDR2 ANQGSEA. The CDR3 has 13 amino acids. Trimming took 7 bases from V and 1 from J, leaving 12 bases between them. CDR3 loop: CSGTDTRTDTQYF. CDR3 nucleotides: TGCAGCGGTACAGATACCCGCACAGATACGCAGTATTTT.

CDR3 amino acids: CAWKGRLANQPQHF. The CDR3 DNA is TGTGCCTGGAAGGGACGGCTTGCCAATCAGCCCCAGCATTTT. This rearrangement joins TRBV30 to TRBJ1-5; tentatively, D is TRBD1 (5 bases). V lost 4 bases to trimming and J lost 3 bases, with 13 bases between them. The CDR3 is 14 residues long. The germline V gene encodes CDR1 GTSNPN and CDR2 SVGIG (reference sequence).

For the CDR3, the DNA is TGTGCCAGCAAGGAGGGGGACTATGGCTACACCTTC. As protein: CASKEGDYGYTF. V and J are TRBV2 and TRBJ1-2; maybe TRBD1 (6 bases). The CDR3 is 12 amino acids. Germline V CDR1 and CDR2: SNHLY, FYNNEI. V shed 7 bases and J shed 3 bases, with 9 bases lying between them.

This clone was observed a handful of times. This sequence joins TRBV5-1 and TRBJ2-3; the match to TRBD2 covers 8 bases. The germline V gene has CDR1 SGHRS and CDR2 YFSETQ. With 8 bases clipped from V and 2 bases from J, the junction kept 4 bases outside the gene matches. The CDR3 runs to 13 residues. The CDR3 loop reads CASASGLTDTQYF. DNA of the CDR3: TGCGCCAGTGCTAGCGGGCTCACAGATACGCAGTATTTT.